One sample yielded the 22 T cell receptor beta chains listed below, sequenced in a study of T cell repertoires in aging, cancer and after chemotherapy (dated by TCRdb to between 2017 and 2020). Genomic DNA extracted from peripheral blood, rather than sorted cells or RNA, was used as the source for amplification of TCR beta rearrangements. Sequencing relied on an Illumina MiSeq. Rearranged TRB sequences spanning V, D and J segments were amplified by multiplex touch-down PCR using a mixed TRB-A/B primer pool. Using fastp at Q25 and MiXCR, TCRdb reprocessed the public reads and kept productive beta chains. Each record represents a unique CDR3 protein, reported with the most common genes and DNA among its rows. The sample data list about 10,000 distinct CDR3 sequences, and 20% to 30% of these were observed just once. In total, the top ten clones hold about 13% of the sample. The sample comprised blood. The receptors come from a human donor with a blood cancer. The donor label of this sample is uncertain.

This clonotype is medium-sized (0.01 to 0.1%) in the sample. The CDR3 DNA is TGTGCCTGGGCCCCAGACCTTGGGGCCAATGAGCAGTTCTTC. Encoded protein: CAWAPDLGANEQFF. The chain couples TRBV30 to TRBJ2-1, with D possibly being TRBD1 (5 bases). With 5 bases removed from V and 6 bases from J, the gap between germline ends came to 17 bases. CDR1 is GTSNPN and CDR2 is SVGIG in the germline V gene (reference sequence). This CDR3 comprises 14 residues.

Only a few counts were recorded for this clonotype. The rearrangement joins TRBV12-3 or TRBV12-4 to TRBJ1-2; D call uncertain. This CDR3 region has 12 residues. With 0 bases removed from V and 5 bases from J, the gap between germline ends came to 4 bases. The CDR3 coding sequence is TGTGCCAGCAGTTTAGCCCATTATGGCTACACCTTC. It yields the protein CASSLAHYGYTF.

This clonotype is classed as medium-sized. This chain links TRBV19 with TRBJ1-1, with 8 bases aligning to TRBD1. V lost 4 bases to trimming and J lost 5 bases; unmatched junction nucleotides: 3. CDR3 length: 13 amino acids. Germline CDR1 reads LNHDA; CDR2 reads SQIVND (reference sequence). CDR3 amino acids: CASSRQGRTEAFF. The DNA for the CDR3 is TGTGCCAGTAGTAGACAGGGGCGAACTGAAGCTTTCTTT.

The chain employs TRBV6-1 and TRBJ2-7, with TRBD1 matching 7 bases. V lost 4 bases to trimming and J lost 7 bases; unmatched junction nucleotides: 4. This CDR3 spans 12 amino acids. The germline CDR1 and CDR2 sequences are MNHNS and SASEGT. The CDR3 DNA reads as TGTGCCAGCAGTGCGAACAGGGGTGAGCAGTACTTC. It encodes CASSANRGEQYF.

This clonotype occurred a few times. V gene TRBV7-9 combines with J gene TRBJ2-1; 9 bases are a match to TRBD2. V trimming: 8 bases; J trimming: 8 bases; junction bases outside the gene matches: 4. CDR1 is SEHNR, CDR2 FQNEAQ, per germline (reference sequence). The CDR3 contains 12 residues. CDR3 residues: CASGTSLHEQFF. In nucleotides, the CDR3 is TGTGCCAGCGGGACTAGCCTGCATGAGCAGTTCTTC.

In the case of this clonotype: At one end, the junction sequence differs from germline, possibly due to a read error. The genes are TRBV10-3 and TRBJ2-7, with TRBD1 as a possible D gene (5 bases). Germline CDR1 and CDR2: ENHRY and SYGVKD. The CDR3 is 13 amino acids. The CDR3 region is CASSDPPGYEQYF. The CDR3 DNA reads TGCGCCAGCAGTGACCCCCCAGGGTACGAGCAGTACTTC.

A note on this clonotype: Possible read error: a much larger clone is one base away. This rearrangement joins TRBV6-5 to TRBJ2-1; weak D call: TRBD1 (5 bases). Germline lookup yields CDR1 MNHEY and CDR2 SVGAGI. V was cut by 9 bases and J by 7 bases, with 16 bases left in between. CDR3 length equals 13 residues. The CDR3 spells CARGAGWGNEQFF. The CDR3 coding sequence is TGTGCCAGAGGGGCCGGCTGGGGAAATGAGCAGTTCTTC.

CDR3 region: CAWSVRGGSYQPQHF. The CDR3 DNA reads TGTGCCTGGAGTGTACGAGGGGGCAGCTATCAGCCCCAGCATTTT. This chain links TRBV30 with TRBJ1-5; 7 bases agree with TRBD1. V lost 0 bases, J lost 5 bases, and 7 bases stayed unmatched. The CDR3 totals 15 residues. CDR1 and CDR2 (germline): GTSNPN, SVGIG (reference sequence).

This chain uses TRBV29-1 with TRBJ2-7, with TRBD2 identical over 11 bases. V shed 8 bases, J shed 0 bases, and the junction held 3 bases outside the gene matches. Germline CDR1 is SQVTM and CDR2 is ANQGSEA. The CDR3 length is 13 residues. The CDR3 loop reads CSITSGSSYEQYF. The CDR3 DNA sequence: TGCAGCATAACTAGCGGGAGCTCCTACGAGCAGTACTTC.

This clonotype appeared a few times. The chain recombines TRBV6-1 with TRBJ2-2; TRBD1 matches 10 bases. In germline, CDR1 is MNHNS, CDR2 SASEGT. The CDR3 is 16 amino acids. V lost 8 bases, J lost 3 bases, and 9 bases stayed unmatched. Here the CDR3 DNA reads TGTGCCAGCCCGGCTACCGGGACAGGGGACACCGGGGAGCTGTTTTTT. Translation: CASPATGTGDTGELFF.

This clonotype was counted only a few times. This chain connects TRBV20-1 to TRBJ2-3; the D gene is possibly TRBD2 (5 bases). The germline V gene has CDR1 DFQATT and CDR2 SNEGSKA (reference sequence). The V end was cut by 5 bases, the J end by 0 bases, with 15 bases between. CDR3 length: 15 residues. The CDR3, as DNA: TGCAGTGCTGACAATGTAGCGTTGAGCACAGATACGCAGTATTTT. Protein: CSADNVALSTDTQYF.

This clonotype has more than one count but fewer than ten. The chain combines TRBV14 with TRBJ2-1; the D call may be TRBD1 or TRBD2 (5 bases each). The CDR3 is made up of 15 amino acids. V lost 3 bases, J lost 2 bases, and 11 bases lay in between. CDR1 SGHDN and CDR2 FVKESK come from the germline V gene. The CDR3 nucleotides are TGTGCCAGCAGCCATTTGGGGACGACCTACAATGAGCAGTTCTTC. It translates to CASSHLGTTYNEQFF.

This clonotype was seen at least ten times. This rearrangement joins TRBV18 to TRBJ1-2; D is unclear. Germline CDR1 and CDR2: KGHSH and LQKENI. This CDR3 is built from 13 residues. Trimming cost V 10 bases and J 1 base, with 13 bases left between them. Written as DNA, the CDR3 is TGTGCCACCCAACCCGGGTTTAACTATGGCTACACCTTC. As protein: CATQPGFNYGYTF.

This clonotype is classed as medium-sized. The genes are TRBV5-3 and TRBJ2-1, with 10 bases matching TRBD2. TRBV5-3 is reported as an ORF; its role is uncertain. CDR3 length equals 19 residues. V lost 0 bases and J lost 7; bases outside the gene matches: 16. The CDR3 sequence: CARSLGGASGRAPPNEQFF. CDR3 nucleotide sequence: TGTGCCAGAAGCTTGGGAGGGGCGAGCGGGAGGGCCCCTCCAAATGAGCAGTTCTTC.

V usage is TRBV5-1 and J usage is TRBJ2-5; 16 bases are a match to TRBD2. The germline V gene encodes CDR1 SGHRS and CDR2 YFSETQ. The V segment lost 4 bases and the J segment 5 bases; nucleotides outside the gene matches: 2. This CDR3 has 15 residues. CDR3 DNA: TGCGCCAGCAGCCTGGGACTAGCGGGAGGGGAGACCCAGTACTTC. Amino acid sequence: CASSLGLAGGETQYF.

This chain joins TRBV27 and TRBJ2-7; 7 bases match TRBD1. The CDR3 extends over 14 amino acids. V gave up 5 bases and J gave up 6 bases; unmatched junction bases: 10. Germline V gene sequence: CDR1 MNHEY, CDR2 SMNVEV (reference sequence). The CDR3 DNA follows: TGTGCCAGCAGTCGCTGGACAGGACGGGGCGAGCAGTACTTC. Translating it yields CASSRWTGRGEQYF.

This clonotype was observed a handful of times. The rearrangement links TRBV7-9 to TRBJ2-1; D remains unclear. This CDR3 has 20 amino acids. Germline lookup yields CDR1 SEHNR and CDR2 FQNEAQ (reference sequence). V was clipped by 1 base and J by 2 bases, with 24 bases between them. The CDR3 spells CASSLDWADLRENAYNEQFF. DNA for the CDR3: TGTGCCAGCAGCTTAGATTGGGCGGACCTTAGGGAAAACGCCTACAATGAGCAGTTCTTC.

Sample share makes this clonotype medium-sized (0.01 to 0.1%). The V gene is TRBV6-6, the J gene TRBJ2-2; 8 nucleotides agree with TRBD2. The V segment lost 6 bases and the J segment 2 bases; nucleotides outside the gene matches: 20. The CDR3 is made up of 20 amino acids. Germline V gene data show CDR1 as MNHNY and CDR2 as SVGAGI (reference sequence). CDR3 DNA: TGTGCCAGCAGACCCGCACTGAGCGGGAGTCCCGATCTAAACACCGGGGAGCTGTTTTTT. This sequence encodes CASRPALSGSPDLNTGELFF.

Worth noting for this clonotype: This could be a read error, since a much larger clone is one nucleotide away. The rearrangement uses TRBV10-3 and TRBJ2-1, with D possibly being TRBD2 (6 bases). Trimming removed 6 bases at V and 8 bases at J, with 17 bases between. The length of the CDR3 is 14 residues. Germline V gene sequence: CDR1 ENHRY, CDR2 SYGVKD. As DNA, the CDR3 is TGTGCCATCAGATACCGGGACTCGGGGGATGAGCAGTTCTTC. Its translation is CAIRYRDSGDEQFF.

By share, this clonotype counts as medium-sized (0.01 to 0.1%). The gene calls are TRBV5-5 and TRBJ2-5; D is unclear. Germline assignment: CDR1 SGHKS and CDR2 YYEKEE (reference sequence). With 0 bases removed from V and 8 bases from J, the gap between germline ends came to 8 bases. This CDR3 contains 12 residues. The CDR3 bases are TGTGCCAGCAGCTTGGACAGCATAACCCAGTACTTC. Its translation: CASSLDSITQYF.

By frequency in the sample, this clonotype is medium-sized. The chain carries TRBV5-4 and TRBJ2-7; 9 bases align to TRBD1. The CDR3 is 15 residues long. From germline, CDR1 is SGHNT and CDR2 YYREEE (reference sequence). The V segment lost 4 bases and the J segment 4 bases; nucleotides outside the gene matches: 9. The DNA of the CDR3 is TGTGCCAGCAGCGGATGGACAGGGGCTCATTACGAGCAGTACTTC. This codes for CASSGWTGAHYEQYF.

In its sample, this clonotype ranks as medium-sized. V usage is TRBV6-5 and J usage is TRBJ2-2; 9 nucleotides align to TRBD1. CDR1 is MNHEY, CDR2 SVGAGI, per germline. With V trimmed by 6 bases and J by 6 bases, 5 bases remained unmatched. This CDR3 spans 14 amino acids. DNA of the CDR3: TGTGCCAGCAGACTCGGGACAGGGTCCGGGGAGCTGTTTTTT. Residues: CASRLGTGSGELFF.